The subject of this entry is one T cell receptor beta chain. TCRdb reprocessed the RT-PCR reads with MiXCR, giving one entry per CDR3 protein. This table holds over 150,000 distinct CDR3 sequences, about 32% found once. This sample was included in a study of patients and donors after allogeneic stem cell transplantation. The TCR sequence derives from a human donor who was either an allogeneic HSCT recipient or a stem cell or donor lymphocyte infusion donor (not recorded which). It is not recorded whose cells these are; they may come from a transplant donor. The sequencing sample was made of blood, either unsorted or a sorted T cell fraction (not recorded which).

The CDR3 sequence is CASSTRTSGRSYNEQFF. CDR3 in DNA: TGTGCCAGCAGTACCCGGACTAGCGGGCGCTCCTACAATGAGCAGTTCTTC. J is TRBJ2-1 and V is TRBV27; the match to TRBD2 covers 11 bases. Looked up from germline, CDR1 is MNHEY and CDR2 is SMNVEV (reference sequence). This CDR3 spans 17 amino acids. V lost 5 bases and J lost 0; bases outside the gene matches: 6.